A selection of T cell receptor beta chains follows, all from one sample in a study of shared clonotypes between healthy human individuals. Produced via immunoSEQ multiplex PCR; TCRdb's table is partial and in-frame only. The data hold roughly 2,000,000 clones, with over 85% observed a single time. Sequencing input: naive CD8+ T cells from PBMCs. Receptors were obtained from a young man in good health. Some clones in this sample may be carry-over from other donors' samples. Both conserved end residues are part of each CDR3. Each record gives: D gene, V gene, J gene, clone size, CDR3 protein, CDR3 DNA. A D gene is named only where the DNA matches it firmly. The size field is filled for only some rows; it gives once, few, many or a size class.

d_call: .
v_call: TRBV10-3
j_call: TRBJ1-2
clone_size: .
cdr3_aa: CAISEVAAYGYTF
cdr3_nt: TGTGCCATCAGTGAGGTGGCAGCTTATGGCTACACCTTC

d_call: .
v_call: TRBV7-9
j_call: TRBJ1-5
clone_size: .
cdr3_aa: CASSLPGASQPQHF
cdr3_nt: TGTGCCAGCAGCTTACCTGGGGCGAGCCAGCCCCAGCATTTT

d_call: TRBD1
v_call: TRBV4-1
j_call: TRBJ2-7
clone_size: .
cdr3_aa: CASSQGPQGGTGKNEQYF
cdr3_nt: TGCGCCAGCAGCCAAGGTCCTCAAGGCGGGACAGGGAAAAACGAGCAGTACTTC

d_call: .
v_call: TRBV19
j_call: TRBJ2-7
clone_size: .
cdr3_aa: CASSAGYEQYF
cdr3_nt: TGTGCCAGTTCGGCGGGATACGAGCAGTACTTC

d_call: .
v_call: TRBV9
j_call: TRBJ2-1
clone_size: .
cdr3_aa: CASSVFSWRAHSYNEQFF
cdr3_nt: TGTGCCAGCAGCGTATTCAGCTGGCGGGCCCATTCCTACAATGAGCAGTTCTTC

d_call: TRBD2
v_call: TRBV9
j_call: TRBJ2-2
clone_size: .
cdr3_aa: CASSEGLAGGNTGELFF
cdr3_nt: TGTGCCAGCAGCGAGGGACTAGCGGGAGGGAACACCGGGGAGCTGTTTTTT

d_call: TRBD2
v_call: TRBV2
j_call: TRBJ2-1
clone_size: .
cdr3_aa: CASSEGLAVYNEQFF
cdr3_nt: TGTGCCAGCAGTGAAGGACTAGCGGTCTACAATGAGCAGTTCTTC

d_call: TRBD2
v_call: TRBV29-1
j_call: TRBJ2-7
clone_size: .
cdr3_aa: CSVEFRGREDYEQYF
cdr3_nt: TGCAGCGTTGAATTTCGAGGGAGGGAAGACTACGAGCAGTACTTC

d_call: .
v_call: TRBV4-1
j_call: TRBJ1-5
clone_size: .
cdr3_aa: CASSQEGPGANQPQHF
cdr3_nt: TGCGCCAGCAGCCAAGAGGGGCCGGGAGCCAATCAGCCCCAGCATTTT

d_call: TRBD2
v_call: TRBV9
j_call: TRBJ2-1
clone_size: .
cdr3_aa: CASSARTSGNEQFF
cdr3_nt: TGTGCCAGCAGCGCCCGGACTAGCGGTAATGAGCAGTTCTTC

d_call: .
v_call: TRBV27
j_call: TRBJ2-1
clone_size: .
cdr3_aa: CASSPPGTFNEQFF
cdr3_nt: TGTGCCAGCAGTCCTCCTGGGACCTTCAATGAGCAGTTCTTC

d_call: TRBD1
v_call: TRBV27
j_call: TRBJ1-5
clone_size: .
cdr3_aa: CASSSRGRNQPQHF
cdr3_nt: TGTGCCAGCAGTAGCAGGGGGCGAAATCAGCCCCAGCATTTT

d_call: TRBD1
v_call: TRBV4-3
j_call: TRBJ1-4
clone_size: .
cdr3_aa: CASSRITGGGEKLFF
cdr3_nt: TGCGCCAGCAGCCGAATTACAGGGGGAGGTGAAAAACTGTTTTTT

d_call: .
v_call: TRBV2
j_call: TRBJ2-7
clone_size: .
cdr3_aa: CASPAGTQKDEQYF
cdr3_nt: TGTGCCAGCCCCGCCGGGACCCAGAAAGACGAGCAGTACTTC

d_call: .
v_call: TRBV9
j_call: TRBJ2-3
clone_size: .
cdr3_aa: CASSVGSRPDTQYF
cdr3_nt: TGTGCCAGCAGCGTGGGGTCTAGGCCAGATACGCAGTATTTT

d_call: .
v_call: TRBV7-9
j_call: TRBJ2-2
clone_size: once
cdr3_aa: CASTPPQGPGTGELFF
cdr3_nt: TGTGCCAGCACCCCGCCCCAGGGGCCCGGCACCGGGGAGCTGTTTTTT

d_call: .
v_call: TRBV4-1
j_call: TRBJ2-2
clone_size: .
cdr3_aa: CASSQDLSNTGELFF
cdr3_nt: TGCGCCAGCAGCCAAGATCTTTCGAACACCGGGGAGCTGTTTTTT

d_call: .
v_call: TRBV11-2
j_call: TRBJ2-6
clone_size: .
cdr3_aa: CASSPGRLAGANVLTF
cdr3_nt: TGTGCCAGCAGTCCTGGACGCCTTGCTGGGGCCAACGTCCTGACTTTC

d_call: TRBD1
v_call: TRBV5-6
j_call: TRBJ1-1
clone_size: .
cdr3_aa: CASSFLTGGGMNTEAFF
cdr3_nt: TGTGCCAGCAGCTTCCTTACAGGGGGCGGAATGAACACTGAAGCTTTCTTT

d_call: .
v_call: TRBV5-1
j_call: TRBJ2-1
clone_size: .
cdr3_aa: CASSLGGRGRNEQFF
cdr3_nt: TGCGCCAGCAGCTTGGGGGGGCGAGGCCGCAATGAGCAGTTCTTC

d_call: .
v_call: TRBV11-2
j_call: TRBJ2-5
clone_size: .
cdr3_aa: CASSPRLVPQYF
cdr3_nt: TGTGCCAGCAGCCCTAGACTAGTCCCCCAGTACTTC

d_call: TRBD2
v_call: TRBV28
j_call: TRBJ2-7
clone_size: .
cdr3_aa: CASSTKRTSGTFPYEQYF
cdr3_nt: TGTGCCAGCAGTACCAAAAGGACTAGCGGGACGTTCCCCTACGAGCAGTACTTC